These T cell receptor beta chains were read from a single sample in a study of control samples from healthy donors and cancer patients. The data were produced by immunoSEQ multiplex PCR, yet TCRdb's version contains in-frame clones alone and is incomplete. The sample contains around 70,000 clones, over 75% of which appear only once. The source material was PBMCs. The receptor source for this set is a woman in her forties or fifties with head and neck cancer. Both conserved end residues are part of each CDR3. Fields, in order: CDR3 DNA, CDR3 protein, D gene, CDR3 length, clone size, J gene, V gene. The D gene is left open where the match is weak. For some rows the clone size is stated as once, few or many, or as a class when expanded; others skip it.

CDR3nt: TGTGCCTGGGGCCGGGAAGCGGGGGGTTACAATGAGCAGTTCTTC; CDR3aa: CAWGREAGGYNEQFF; d_gene: TRBD2; len: 15; abundance: few; j_gene: TRBJ2-1; v_gene: TRBV30
CDR3nt: TGTGCCAGTAGTCCAACAGCCTCTAGCAATCAGCCCCAGCATTTT; CDR3aa: CASSPTASSNQPQHF; d_gene: .; len: 15; abundance: few; j_gene: TRBJ1-5; v_gene: TRBV19
CDR3nt: TGTGCCAGCAGTACGGGGGGTGGAAAAAATACCTACGAGCAGTACTTC; CDR3aa: CASSTGGGKNTYEQYF; d_gene: TRBD2; len: 16; abundance: .; j_gene: TRBJ2-7; v_gene: TRBV5-4
CDR3nt: TGTGCCAGCAGTACCACACAGGGGGGGTACTATGGCTACACCTTC; CDR3aa: CASSTTQGGYYGYTF; d_gene: TRBD1; len: 15; abundance: .; j_gene: TRBJ1-2; v_gene: TRBV6-5
CDR3nt: TGTGCCAGCAGTACAGGGGGCAGGTATGGCTACACCTTC; CDR3aa: CASSTGGRYGYTF; d_gene: TRBD1; len: 13; abundance: once; j_gene: TRBJ1-2; v_gene: TRBV12-3/TRBV12-4
CDR3nt: TGTGCCAGCAGTGAACGGACTAGCGGGGGGGCCGGCGCCATAGATACGCAGTATTTT; CDR3aa: CASSERTSGGAGAIDTQYF; d_gene: TRBD2; len: 19; abundance: .; j_gene: TRBJ2-3; v_gene: TRBV6-1
CDR3nt: TGTGCCAGCAGTCGACAGGGCTCCTATAATTCACCCCTCCACTTT; CDR3aa: CASSRQGSYNSPLHF; d_gene: TRBD1; len: 15; abundance: .; j_gene: TRBJ1-6; v_gene: TRBV27
CDR3nt: TGTGCCACCAGTGATTTAACCGGGGAGCTGTTTTTT; CDR3aa: CATSDLTGELFF; d_gene: .; len: 12; abundance: .; j_gene: TRBJ2-2; v_gene: TRBV24-1
CDR3nt: TGTGCCAGCAGCGAACAGGTCCAGGGATACGAGCAGTACTTC; CDR3aa: CASSEQVQGYEQYF; d_gene: .; len: 14; abundance: few; j_gene: TRBJ2-7; v_gene: TRBV11-2
CDR3nt: TGTGCCAGCACCCCACAGGCCGCGTCCACTGAAGCTTTCTTT; CDR3aa: CASTPQAASTEAFF; d_gene: .; len: 14; abundance: .; j_gene: TRBJ1-1; v_gene: TRBV2
CDR3nt: TGTGCCAGCAGAGGGGACAGGCCCATCCAGCCCCAGCATTTT; CDR3aa: CASRGDRPIQPQHF; d_gene: TRBD1; len: 14; abundance: .; j_gene: TRBJ1-5; v_gene: TRBV2
CDR3nt: TGCGCCAGCAGCTCCCCGGGGAGACTGAACACTGAAGCTTTCTTT; CDR3aa: CASSSPGRLNTEAFF; d_gene: .; len: 15; abundance: .; j_gene: TRBJ1-1; v_gene: TRBV5-1
CDR3nt: TGTGCCAGCAGCTTAGGCAGGGGGGGAACTGAAGCTTTCTTT; CDR3aa: CASSLGRGGTEAFF; d_gene: TRBD1; len: 14; abundance: .; j_gene: TRBJ1-1; v_gene: TRBV7-2
CDR3nt: TGTGCCAGCAGCCCATGGACAGGGGCAAATGAAAAACTGTTTTTT; CDR3aa: CASSPWTGANEKLFF; d_gene: TRBD1; len: 15; abundance: .; j_gene: TRBJ1-4; v_gene: TRBV7-8
CDR3nt: TGCGCCAGCAGCTCACGGAGGAGTTTCGGGGGGCGGGAAGCTTTCTTT; CDR3aa: CASSSRRSFGGREAFF; d_gene: .; len: 16; abundance: .; j_gene: TRBJ1-1; v_gene: TRBV5-1
CDR3nt: TGTGCCAGCAGTTTTTCGAGTACCGGGGAGCTGTTTTTT; CDR3aa: CASSFSSTGELFF; d_gene: .; len: 13; abundance: .; j_gene: TRBJ2-2; v_gene: TRBV12-3/TRBV12-4
CDR3nt: TGTGCCGAAACAGGGTCGGCGCAGCCCCAGCATTTT; CDR3aa: CAETGSAQPQHF; d_gene: .; len: 12; abundance: .; j_gene: TRBJ1-5; v_gene: TRBV7-3
CDR3nt: TGTGCTAGTGGTCAGGGGAGTAAGTACAATGAGCAGTTCTTC; CDR3aa: CASGQGSKYNEQFF; d_gene: .; len: 14; abundance: few; j_gene: TRBJ2-1; v_gene: TRBV12-5
CDR3nt: TGTGCCAGCAGTTACGGAGTATTCTCTGGAAACACCATATATTTT; CDR3aa: CASSYGVFSGNTIYF; d_gene: .; len: 15; abundance: .; j_gene: TRBJ1-3; v_gene: TRBV6-5
CDR3nt: TGTGCCAGCATACGCGGGGGGGCCGGCACCGGGGAGCTGTTTTTT; CDR3aa: CASIRGGAGTGELFF; d_gene: TRBD2; len: 15; abundance: once; j_gene: TRBJ2-2; v_gene: TRBV6-5
CDR3nt: TGTGCCAGCTCACCACAGGGAAGTGGCGAAAAACTGTTTTTT; CDR3aa: CASSPQGSGEKLFF; d_gene: .; len: 14; abundance: .; j_gene: TRBJ1-4; v_gene: TRBV18
CDR3nt: TGTGCCAGTAGTATAGGGGGGGGCGATGGTACGCAGTATTTT; CDR3aa: CASSIGGGDGTQYF; d_gene: .; len: 14; abundance: .; j_gene: TRBJ2-3; v_gene: TRBV19
CDR3nt: TGTGCCAGCAGTGACATACTCCTAGGAGAGACCCAGTACTTC; CDR3aa: CASSDILLGETQYF; d_gene: .; len: 14; abundance: .; j_gene: TRBJ2-5; v_gene: TRBV6-1
CDR3nt: TGTGCCAGCAGACCGACAGGGGTTAGCAATCAGCCCCAGCATTTT; CDR3aa: CASRPTGVSNQPQHF; d_gene: TRBD1; len: 15; abundance: .; j_gene: TRBJ1-5; v_gene: TRBV28
CDR3nt: TGTGCCAGCAGCCCCACTAGGGGGTTCTCTGGAAACACCATATATTTT; CDR3aa: CASSPTRGFSGNTIYF; d_gene: .; len: 16; abundance: .; j_gene: TRBJ1-3; v_gene: TRBV11-2
CDR3nt: TGTGCCAGCAGTTTAGCGGACAGGCGTTCACAAGAGACCCAGTACTTC; CDR3aa: CASSLADRRSQETQYF; d_gene: TRBD1; len: 16; abundance: once; j_gene: TRBJ2-5; v_gene: TRBV28
CDR3nt: TGTGCCAGCCCGGGGCAGGGGGCAGAGGAAGAAAAACTGTTTTTT; CDR3aa: CASPGQGAEEEKLFF; d_gene: TRBD1; len: 15; abundance: .; j_gene: TRBJ1-4; v_gene: TRBV10-3
CDR3nt: TGTGCCAGCAGCTTTGGATCAGAAAACTATGGCTACACCTTC; CDR3aa: CASSFGSENYGYTF; d_gene: .; len: 14; abundance: .; j_gene: TRBJ1-2; v_gene: TRBV7-9
CDR3nt: TGTGCCAGCAGCCGACTAGCCGCGACCTACGAGCAGTACTTC; CDR3aa: CASSRLAATYEQYF; d_gene: TRBD2; len: 14; abundance: .; j_gene: TRBJ2-7; v_gene: TRBV6-5
CDR3nt: TGTGCCAGCAGTGCCAATGGGGGAAGCTCTGGAAACACCATATATTTT; CDR3aa: CASSANGGSSGNTIYF; d_gene: .; len: 16; abundance: .; j_gene: TRBJ1-3; v_gene: TRBV6-1
CDR3nt: TGCGCCAGCACCCTGCCCCGTGGGGCGACTGAAGCTTTCTTT; CDR3aa: CASTLPRGATEAFF; d_gene: .; len: 14; abundance: .; j_gene: TRBJ1-1; v_gene: TRBV10-1
CDR3nt: TGTGCCAGCAGTTCCAGCGCGGGACAGGGAAGGGGCTACACCTTC; CDR3aa: CASSSSAGQGRGYTF; d_gene: TRBD1; len: 15; abundance: .; j_gene: TRBJ1-2; v_gene: TRBV6-2/TRBV6-3
CDR3nt: TGTGCCAGCAGCCAAGAGAAGGGGGTCTCCTACGAGCAGTACTTC; CDR3aa: CASSQEKGVSYEQYF; d_gene: .; len: 15; abundance: .; j_gene: TRBJ2-7; v_gene: TRBV3-1/TRBV3-2
CDR3nt: TGTGCCAGCAGCTTAGAGGACAGGGGATCCTACGAGCAGTACTTC; CDR3aa: CASSLEDRGSYEQYF; d_gene: TRBD1; len: 15; abundance: .; j_gene: TRBJ2-7; v_gene: TRBV11-2
CDR3nt: TGTGCCAGCAAAAGTAGGCCAGTTTTGAACACTGAAGCTTTCTTT; CDR3aa: CASKSRPVLNTEAFF; d_gene: .; len: 15; abundance: .; j_gene: TRBJ1-1; v_gene: TRBV27